This is a list of T cell receptor beta chains from one sample in a study of human T cells and chemical hapten exposure. TCRdb re-analysed the RACE reads in MiXCR, keeping a single row per CDR3 protein. The data hold under 450,000 distinct CDR3 sequences, with 4.8% observed a single time. Sequencing was performed on whole blood, taken in connection with sensitization to the hapten diphenylcyclopropenone (DPC). The receptors shown here come from a woman aged 45-60 years with alopecia areata. Some clones in this sample may be carry-over from other donors' samples. Each CDR3 is given with its conserved first and last residue. A D gene is named only where the DNA matches it firmly. Not every row has a clone size; where given, it reads once, few, many or a size class.

j_call: TRBJ1-2
clone_size: many
v_call: TRBV11-2
d_call: NA
cdr3_nt: TGTGCCAGCAGCTTTTCAGGGAACTATGGCTACACCTTC
cdr3_aa: CASSFSGNYGYTF

j_call: TRBJ1-5
clone_size: few
v_call: TRBV10-2
d_call: NA
cdr3_nt: TGCGCCAGCAGCCCCGTCTCTAGTAATCAGCCCCAGCATTTT
cdr3_aa: CASSPVSSNQPQHF

j_call: TRBJ2-1
clone_size: NA
v_call: TRBV3-1
d_call: TRBD2
cdr3_nt: TGTGCCAGCAGCCAAGACCTCATATCCGGGACTAAAGGCGAGCAGTTCTTC
cdr3_aa: CASSQDLISGTKGEQFF

j_call: TRBJ2-1
clone_size: few
v_call: TRBV2
d_call: TRBD2
cdr3_nt: TGTGCCAGCAGTGGGGGGTCCGGGACTAGCGCTTTCGATGAGCAGTTCTTC
cdr3_aa: CASSGGSGTSAFDEQFF

j_call: TRBJ1-1
clone_size: NA
v_call: TRBV6-1
d_call: NA
cdr3_nt: TGTGCCAGCTGGTCACATGGGAGCACTGAAGCTTTCTTT
cdr3_aa: CASWSHGSTEAFF

j_call: TRBJ2-5
clone_size: many
v_call: TRBV7-6
d_call: NA
cdr3_nt: TGTGCCAGCAGCTCCTGGGGGACATCCGAGACCCAGTACTTC
cdr3_aa: CASSSWGTSETQYF

j_call: TRBJ1-5
clone_size: few
v_call: TRBV15
d_call: NA
cdr3_nt: TGTGCCACCAGCGTCAGCCCAGGGAGCAATCAGCCCCAGCATTTT
cdr3_aa: CATSVSPGSNQPQHF

j_call: TRBJ2-1
clone_size: many
v_call: TRBV13
d_call: NA
cdr3_nt: TGTGCCAGCAGCTTTGGTAGCGGTCCTAGCTCCTACAATGAGCAGTTCTTC
cdr3_aa: CASSFGSGPSSYNEQFF

j_call: TRBJ2-3
clone_size: many
v_call: TRBV18
d_call: NA
cdr3_nt: TGTGCCAGCTCACCACCGAGCACAGATACGCAGTATTTT
cdr3_aa: CASSPPSTDTQYF

j_call: TRBJ2-4
clone_size: many
v_call: TRBV7-9
d_call: NA
cdr3_nt: TGTGCCAGCAGCTACCGGGACATTGACATTCAGTACTTC
cdr3_aa: CASSYRDIDIQYF

j_call: TRBJ1-5
clone_size: NA
v_call: TRBV4-1
d_call: NA
cdr3_nt: TGCGCCAGCAGCCAAGTCGGGGACTCCCAGCCCCAGCATTTT
cdr3_aa: CASSQVGDSQPQHF

j_call: TRBJ2-3
clone_size: few
v_call: TRBV10-2
d_call: NA
cdr3_nt: TGCGCCAGCCGAGACCAGTTTAGCACAGATACGCAGTATTTT
cdr3_aa: CASRDQFSTDTQYF